This TCR beta chain was identified in a study of healthy donors' naive CD4 and CD8 T cells. Germline V gives CDR1 MGHRA, CDR2 YSYEKL. This CDR3 is built from 14 residues. Deletions cut 0 bases from V and 3 bases from J, with 9 bases between. TCR libraries were built from about 500 ng of total RNA by linear amplification. From the reads, TCRdb called clonotypes with MiXCR, one entry per CDR3 protein. The table lists 150,000 to 200,000 distinct CDR3 sequences, 65% to 80% of them singletons. The clonotype originates from a pool of human donors in good health; the sample pools cells from several healthy donors. Specimen: naive CD4+ and CD8+ T cells sorted from blood, pooled from several donors. The chain combines TRBV4-1 with TRBJ2-7; D remains ambiguous. The DNA for the CDR3 is TGCGCCAGCAGCCAAGAAGGTCCCTACTACGAGCAGTACTTC. This encodes CASSQEGPYYEQYF.